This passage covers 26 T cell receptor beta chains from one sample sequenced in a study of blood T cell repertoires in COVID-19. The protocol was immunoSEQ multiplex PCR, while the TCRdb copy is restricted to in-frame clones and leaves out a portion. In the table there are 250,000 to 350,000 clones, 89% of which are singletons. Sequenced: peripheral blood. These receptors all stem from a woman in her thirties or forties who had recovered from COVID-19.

For the CDR3, the DNA is TGTGCCAGCAGTTTATTCCTCCCTCGGTATGCTGAGCAGTTCTTC. Translated: CASSLFLPRYAEQFF. The chain recombines TRBV27 with TRBJ2-1; D is unclear. Trimming cost V 1 base and J 9 bases, with 16 bases left between them. There are 15 residues in the CDR3. CDR1 MNHEY and CDR2 SMNVEV come from the germline V gene (reference sequence).

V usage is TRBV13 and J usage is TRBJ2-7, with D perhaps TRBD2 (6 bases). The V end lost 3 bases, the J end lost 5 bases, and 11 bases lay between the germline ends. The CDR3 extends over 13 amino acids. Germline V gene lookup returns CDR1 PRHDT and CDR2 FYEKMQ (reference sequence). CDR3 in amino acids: CASSFLPGDEQYF. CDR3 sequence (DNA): TGTGCCAGCAGCTTCCTCCCGGGGGACGAGCAGTACTTC.

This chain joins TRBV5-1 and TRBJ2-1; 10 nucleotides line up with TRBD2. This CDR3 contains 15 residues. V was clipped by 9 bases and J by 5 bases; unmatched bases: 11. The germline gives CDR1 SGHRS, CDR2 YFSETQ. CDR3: CANPLGTSENNEQFF. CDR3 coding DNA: TGCGCCAACCCGTTGGGGACTAGCGAAAACAATGAGCAGTTCTTC.

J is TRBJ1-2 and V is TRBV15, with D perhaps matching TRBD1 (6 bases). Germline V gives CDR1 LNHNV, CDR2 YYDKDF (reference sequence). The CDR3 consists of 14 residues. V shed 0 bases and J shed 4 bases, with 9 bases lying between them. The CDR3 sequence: CATSREGGGYGYTF. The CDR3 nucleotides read TGTGCCACCAGCAGAGAGGGAGGGGGCTATGGCTACACCTTC.

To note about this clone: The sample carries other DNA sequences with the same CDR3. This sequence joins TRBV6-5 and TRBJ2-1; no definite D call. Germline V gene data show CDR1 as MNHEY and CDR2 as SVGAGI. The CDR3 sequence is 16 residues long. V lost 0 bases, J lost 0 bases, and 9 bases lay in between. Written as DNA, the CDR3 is TGTGCCAGCAGTTACTCTGGCGGAAGCTCCTACAATGAGCAGTTCTTC. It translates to CASSYSGGSSYNEQFF.

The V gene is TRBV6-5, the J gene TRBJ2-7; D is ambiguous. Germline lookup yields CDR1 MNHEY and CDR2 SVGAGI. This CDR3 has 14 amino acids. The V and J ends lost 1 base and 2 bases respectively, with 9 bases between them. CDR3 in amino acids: CASSYYSGPYEQYF. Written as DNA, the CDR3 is TGTGCCAGCAGTTACTATTCTGGCCCCTACGAGCAGTACTTC.

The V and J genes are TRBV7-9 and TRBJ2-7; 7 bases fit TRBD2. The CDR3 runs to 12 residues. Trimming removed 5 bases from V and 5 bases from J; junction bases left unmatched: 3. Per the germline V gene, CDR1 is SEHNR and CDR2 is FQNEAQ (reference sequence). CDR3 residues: CASSGSGDEQYF. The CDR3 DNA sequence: TGTGCCAGCAGCGGGAGCGGGGACGAGCAGTACTTC.

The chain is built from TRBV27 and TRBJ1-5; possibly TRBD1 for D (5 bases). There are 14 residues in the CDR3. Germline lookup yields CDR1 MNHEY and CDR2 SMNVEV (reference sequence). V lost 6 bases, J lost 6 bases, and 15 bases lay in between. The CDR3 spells CASSPRGRGQPQHF. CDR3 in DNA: TGTGCCAGCAGCCCTCGGGGGAGGGGTCAGCCCCAGCATTTT.

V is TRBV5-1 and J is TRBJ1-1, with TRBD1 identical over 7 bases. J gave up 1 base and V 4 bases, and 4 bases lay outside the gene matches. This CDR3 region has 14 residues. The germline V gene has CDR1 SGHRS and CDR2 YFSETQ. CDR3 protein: CASSRDRPNTEAFF. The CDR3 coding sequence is TGCGCCAGCAGCAGGGACAGACCGAACACTGAAGCTTTCTTT. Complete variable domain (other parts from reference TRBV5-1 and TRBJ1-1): KAGVTQTPRYLIKTRGQQVTLSCSPISGHRSVSWYQQTPGQGLQFLFEYFSETQRNKGNFPGRFSGRQFSNSRSEMNVSTLELGDSALYLCASSRDRPNTEAFFGQGTRLTVV.

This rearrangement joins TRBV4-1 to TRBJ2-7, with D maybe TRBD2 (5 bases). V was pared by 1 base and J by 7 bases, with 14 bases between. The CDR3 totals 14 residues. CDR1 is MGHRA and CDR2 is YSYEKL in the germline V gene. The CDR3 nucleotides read TGCGCCAGCAGCCAAGGGACTGGAAAATGGGAGCAGTACTTC. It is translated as CASSQGTGKWEQYF.

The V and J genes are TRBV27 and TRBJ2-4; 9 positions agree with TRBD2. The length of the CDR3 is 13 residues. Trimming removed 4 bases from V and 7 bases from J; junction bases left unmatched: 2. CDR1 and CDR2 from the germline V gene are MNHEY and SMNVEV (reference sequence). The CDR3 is CASSWTSENIQYF. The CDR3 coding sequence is TGTGCCAGCAGTTGGACTAGCGAGAACATTCAGTACTTC.

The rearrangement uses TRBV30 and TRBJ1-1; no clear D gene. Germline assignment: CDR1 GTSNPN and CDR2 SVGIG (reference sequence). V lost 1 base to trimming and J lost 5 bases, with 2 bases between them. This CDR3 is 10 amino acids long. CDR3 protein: CAWSATEAFF. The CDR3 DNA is TGTGCCTGGAGTGCTACTGAAGCTTTCTTT.

The CDR3 sequence: CATARSQATGGNTIYF. Written as DNA, the CDR3 is TGTGCCACCGCGCGCTCTCAGGCCACGGGGGGAAACACCATATATTTT. The chain has TRBV10-3 and TRBJ1-3, with no clear D. The CDR3 is 16 amino acids. V shed 10 bases and J shed 4 bases, with 23 bases lying between them. CDR1 is ENHRY and CDR2 is SYGVKD in the germline V gene.

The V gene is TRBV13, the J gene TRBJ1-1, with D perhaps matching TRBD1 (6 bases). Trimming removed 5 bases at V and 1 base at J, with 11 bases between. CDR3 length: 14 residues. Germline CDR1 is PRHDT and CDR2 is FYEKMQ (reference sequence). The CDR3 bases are TGTGCCAGCAGCGAGGTCAGGGGGAACACTGAAGCTTTCTTT. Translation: CASSEVRGNTEAFF.

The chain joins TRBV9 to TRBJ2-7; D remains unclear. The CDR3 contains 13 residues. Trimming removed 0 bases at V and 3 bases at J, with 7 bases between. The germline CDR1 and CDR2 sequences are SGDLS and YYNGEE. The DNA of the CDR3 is TGTGCCAGCAGCGTAGAAAACGGCTACGAGCAGTACTTC. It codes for CASSVENGYEQYF.

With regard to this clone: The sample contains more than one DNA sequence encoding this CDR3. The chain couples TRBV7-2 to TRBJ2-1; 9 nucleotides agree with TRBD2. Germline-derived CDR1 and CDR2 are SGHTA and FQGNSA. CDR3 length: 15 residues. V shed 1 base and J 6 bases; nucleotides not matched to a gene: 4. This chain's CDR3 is CASSLVAGVGNEQFF. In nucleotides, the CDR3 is TGTGCCAGCAGCTTAGTAGCGGGAGTTGGCAATGAGCAGTTCTTC.

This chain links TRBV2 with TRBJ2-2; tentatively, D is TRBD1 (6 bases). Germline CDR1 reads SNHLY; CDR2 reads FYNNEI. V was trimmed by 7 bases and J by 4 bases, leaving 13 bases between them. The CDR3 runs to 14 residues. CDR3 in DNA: TGTGCCAGCATCCTGGGGGCAGCCACCGGGGAGCTGTTTTTT. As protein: CASILGAATGELFF.

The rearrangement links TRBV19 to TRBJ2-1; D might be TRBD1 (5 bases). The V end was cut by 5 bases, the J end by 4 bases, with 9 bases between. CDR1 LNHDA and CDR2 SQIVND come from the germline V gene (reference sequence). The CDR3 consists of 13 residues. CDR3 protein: CASSPNRYNEQFF. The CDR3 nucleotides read TGTGCCAGTAGTCCTAACAGGTACAATGAGCAGTTCTTC.

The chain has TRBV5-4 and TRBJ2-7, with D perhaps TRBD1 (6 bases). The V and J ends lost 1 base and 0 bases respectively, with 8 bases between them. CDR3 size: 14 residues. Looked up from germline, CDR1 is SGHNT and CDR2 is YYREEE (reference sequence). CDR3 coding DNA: TGTGCCAGCAGCTTGACAGGGCCCTCCTACGAGCAGTACTTC. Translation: CASSLTGPSYEQYF.

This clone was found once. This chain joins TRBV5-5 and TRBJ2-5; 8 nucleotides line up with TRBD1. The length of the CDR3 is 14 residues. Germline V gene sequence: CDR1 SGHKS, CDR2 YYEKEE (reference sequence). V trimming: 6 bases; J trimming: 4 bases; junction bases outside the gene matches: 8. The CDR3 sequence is CASTEETGVETQYF. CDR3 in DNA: TGTGCCAGCACCGAAGAGACAGGGGTAGAGACCCAGTACTTC.

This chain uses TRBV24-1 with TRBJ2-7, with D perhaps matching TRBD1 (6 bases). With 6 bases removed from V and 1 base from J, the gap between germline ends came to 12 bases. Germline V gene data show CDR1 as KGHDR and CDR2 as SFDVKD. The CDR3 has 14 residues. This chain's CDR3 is CATSTGSRSYEQYF. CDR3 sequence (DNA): TGTGCCACCAGTACAGGGTCCAGGTCCTACGAGCAGTACTTC.

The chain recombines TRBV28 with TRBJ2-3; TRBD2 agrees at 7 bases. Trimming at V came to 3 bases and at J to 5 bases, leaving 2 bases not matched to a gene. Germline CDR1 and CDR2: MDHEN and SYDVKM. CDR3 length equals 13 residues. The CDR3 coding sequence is TGTGCCAGCAGTTTCCGGGGGGTAGATACGCAGTATTTT. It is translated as CASSFRGVDTQYF.

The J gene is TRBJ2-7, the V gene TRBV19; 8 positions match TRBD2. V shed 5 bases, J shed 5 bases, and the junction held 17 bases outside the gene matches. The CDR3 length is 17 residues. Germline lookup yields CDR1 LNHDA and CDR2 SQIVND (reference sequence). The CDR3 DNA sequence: TGTGCCAGTAGTCCCCCCCCGTATGCGGGGGGACTCAACGAGCAGTACTTC. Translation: CASSPPPYAGGLNEQYF.

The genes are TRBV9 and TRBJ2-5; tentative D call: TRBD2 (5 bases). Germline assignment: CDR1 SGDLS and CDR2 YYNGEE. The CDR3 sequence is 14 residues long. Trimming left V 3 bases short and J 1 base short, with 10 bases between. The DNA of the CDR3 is TGTGCCAGCAGCGCGGGGAGATTCCAAGAGACCCAGTACTTC. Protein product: CASSAGRFQETQYF.

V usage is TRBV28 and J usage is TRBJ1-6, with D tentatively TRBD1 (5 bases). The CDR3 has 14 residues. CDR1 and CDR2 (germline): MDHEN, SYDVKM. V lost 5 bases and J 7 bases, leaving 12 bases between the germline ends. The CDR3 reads CASSPVTVNSPLHF. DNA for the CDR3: TGTGCCAGCAGTCCTGTGACAGTCAATTCACCCCTCCACTTT.

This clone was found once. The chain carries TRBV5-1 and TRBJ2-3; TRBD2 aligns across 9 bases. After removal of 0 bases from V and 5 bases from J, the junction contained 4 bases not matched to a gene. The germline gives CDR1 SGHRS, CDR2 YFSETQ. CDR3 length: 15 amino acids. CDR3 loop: CASSLGASGEDTQYF. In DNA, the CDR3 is TGCGCCAGCAGCTTGGGTGCTAGCGGGGAAGATACGCAGTATTTT.